The T cell receptor beta chain described here comes from a study of T cells after yellow fever vaccination. Broader study findings: Peaking on day 5 versus 15, the secondary response was faster but weaker. Researchers cautioned that FACS-sorted repertoires could harbor abundant clonotypes contaminating from the bulk population.

This clonotype turned up a few times. Antigen specificity is unknown. A process of 5'RACE template switching, which added a universal primer site and UMIs, was used to make TCR cDNA. TCRdb recomputed calls from the 5' RACE reads with MiXCR, one row per CDR3 protein. The data hold more than 350,000 distinct CDR3 sequences, with around 10% observed a single time. Germline trimming cut 4 bases from V and 10 bases from J; bases unmatched to any gene: 10. The CDR3 has 15 residues. Germline V lookup: CDR1 SEHNR, CDR2 FQNEAQ (reference sequence). The chain joins TRBV7-9 to TRBJ2-1, with TRBD1 matching 10 bases. The source was PBMCs, collected on the day of the first yellow fever vaccination. This TCR was sampled from a man aged 18-30 years who received the YFV17D yellow fever vaccine. CDR3 residues: CASSSDRDRGREQFF. CDR3 DNA: TGTGCCAGCAGCTCGGATCGGGACAGGGGCCGGGAGCAGTTCTTC.